This T cell receptor (beta chain) appears in the sequencing data of a study of cytomegalovirus exposure and HLA in healthy donors. Study-level results: As was reported, the classifier diagnosed cytomegalovirus status with high specificity and sensitivity. As confirmed in vitro, a few CMV-associated chains were specific for CMV antigens. Upon later analysis, HLA-associated TCR beta chains proved more clonally expanded than other, equally common chains.

A remark on this clone: The antigen remains undetermined.

In the PCR, 60 Vbeta and 13 Jbeta primers were used. Data came from immunoSEQ multiplex PCR; TCRdb stores just in-frame clones and leaves some out. The ten top clones account for roughly 2%, within a sample of under 200,000 clones. V lost 0 bases to trimming and J lost 6 bases, with 6 bases between them. The CDR3 totals 12 residues. From germline, CDR1 is SGDLS and CDR2 YYNGEE. The chain has TRBV9 and TRBJ1-2, with D possibly TRBD1 on 6 matching bases. Specimen: PBMCs. This sequence originates from a man aged 30 to 45 in good health and CMV-seronegative. The CDR3 bases are TGTGCCAGCAGCGTAGCAGGGGATGGCTACACCTTC. It encodes CASSVAGDGYTF.